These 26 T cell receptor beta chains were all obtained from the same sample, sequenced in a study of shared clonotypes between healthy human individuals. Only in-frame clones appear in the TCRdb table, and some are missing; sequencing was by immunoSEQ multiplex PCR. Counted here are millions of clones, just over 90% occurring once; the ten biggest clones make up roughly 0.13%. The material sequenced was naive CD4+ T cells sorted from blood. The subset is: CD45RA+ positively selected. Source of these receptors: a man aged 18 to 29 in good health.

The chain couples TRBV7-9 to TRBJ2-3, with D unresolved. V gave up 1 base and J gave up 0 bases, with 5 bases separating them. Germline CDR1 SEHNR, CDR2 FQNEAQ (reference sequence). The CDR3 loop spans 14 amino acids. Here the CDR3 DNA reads TGTGCCAGCAGCTTAGACCTTAGCACAGATACGCAGTATTTT. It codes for CASSLDLSTDTQYF.

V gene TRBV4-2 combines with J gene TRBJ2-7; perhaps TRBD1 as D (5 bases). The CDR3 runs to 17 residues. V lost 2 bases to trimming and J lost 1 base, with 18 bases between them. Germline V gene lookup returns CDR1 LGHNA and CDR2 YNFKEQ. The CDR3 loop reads CASSQQGVAGQSYEQYF. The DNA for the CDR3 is TGTGCCAGCAGCCAACAAGGAGTAGCTGGACAATCCTACGAGCAGTACTTC.

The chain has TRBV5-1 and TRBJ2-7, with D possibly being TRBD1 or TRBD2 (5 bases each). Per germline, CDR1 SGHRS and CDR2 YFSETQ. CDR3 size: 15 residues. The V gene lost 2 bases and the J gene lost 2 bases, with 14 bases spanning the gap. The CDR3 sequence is CASSLFEGLPYEQYF. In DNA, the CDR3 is TGCGCCAGCAGCTTATTCGAGGGGTTGCCCTACGAGCAGTACTTC.

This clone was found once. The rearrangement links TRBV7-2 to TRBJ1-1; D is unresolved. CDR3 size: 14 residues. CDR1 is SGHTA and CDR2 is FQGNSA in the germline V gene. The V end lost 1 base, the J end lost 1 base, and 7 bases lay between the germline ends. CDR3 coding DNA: TGTGCCAGCAGCTTAGGATACTGGAACACTGAAGCTTTCTTT. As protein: CASSLGYWNTEAFF.

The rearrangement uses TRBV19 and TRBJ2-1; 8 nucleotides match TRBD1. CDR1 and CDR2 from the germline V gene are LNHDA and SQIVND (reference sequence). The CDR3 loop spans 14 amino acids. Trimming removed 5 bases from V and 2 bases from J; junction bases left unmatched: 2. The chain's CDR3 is CASSWTGPYNEQFF. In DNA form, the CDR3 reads TGTGCCAGTAGTTGGACAGGGCCCTACAATGAGCAGTTCTTC.

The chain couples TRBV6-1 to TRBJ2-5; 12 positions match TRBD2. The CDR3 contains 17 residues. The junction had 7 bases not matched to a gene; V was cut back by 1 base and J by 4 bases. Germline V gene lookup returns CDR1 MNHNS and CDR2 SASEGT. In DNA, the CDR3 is TGTGCCAGCAGTGAAGTTTGGCTAGCGGGAGGGTTAGAGACCCAGTACTTC. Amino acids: CASSEVWLAGGLETQYF.

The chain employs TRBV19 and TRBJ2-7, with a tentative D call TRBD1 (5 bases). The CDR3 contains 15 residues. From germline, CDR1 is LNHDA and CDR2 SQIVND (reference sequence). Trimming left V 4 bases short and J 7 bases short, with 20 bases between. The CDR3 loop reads CASSTFRQSPNEQYF. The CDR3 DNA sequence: TGTGCCAGTAGTACCTTCCGACAGAGCCCAAATGAGCAGTACTTC. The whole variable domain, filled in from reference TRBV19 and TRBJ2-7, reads DGGITQSPKYLFRKEGQNVTLSCEQNLNHDAMYWYRQDPGQGLRLIYYSQIVNDFQKGDIAEGYSVSREKKESFPLTVTSAQKNPTAFYLCASSTFRQSPNEQYFGPGTRLTVT.

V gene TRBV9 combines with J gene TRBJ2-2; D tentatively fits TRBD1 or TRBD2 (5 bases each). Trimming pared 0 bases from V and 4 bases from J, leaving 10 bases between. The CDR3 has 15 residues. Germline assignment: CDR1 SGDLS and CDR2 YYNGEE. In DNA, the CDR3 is TGTGCCAGCAGCGTAGGCCCAGGGAGCACCGGGGAGCTGTTTTTT. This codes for CASSVGPGSTGELFF.

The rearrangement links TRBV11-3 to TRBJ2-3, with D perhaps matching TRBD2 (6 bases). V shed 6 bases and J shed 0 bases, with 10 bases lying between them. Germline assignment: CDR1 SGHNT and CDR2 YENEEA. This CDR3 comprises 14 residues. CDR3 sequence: CASSPGTSTDTQYF. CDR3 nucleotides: TGTGCCAGCAGTCCCGGGACTAGCACAGATACGCAGTATTTT.

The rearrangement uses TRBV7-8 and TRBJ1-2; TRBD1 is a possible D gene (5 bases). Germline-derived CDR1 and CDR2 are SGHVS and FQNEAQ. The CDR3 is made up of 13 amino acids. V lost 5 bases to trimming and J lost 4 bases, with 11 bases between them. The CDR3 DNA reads TGTGCCAGCAGCATGGACATTTTCTATGGCTACACCTTC. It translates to CASSMDIFYGYTF.

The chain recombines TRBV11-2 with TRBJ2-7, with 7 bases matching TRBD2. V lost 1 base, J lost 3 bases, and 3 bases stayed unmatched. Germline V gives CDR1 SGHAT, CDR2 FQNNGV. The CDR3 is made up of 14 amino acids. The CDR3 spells CASSLGGLSYEQYF. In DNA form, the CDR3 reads TGTGCCAGCAGCTTAGGGGGACTAAGCTACGAGCAGTACTTC.

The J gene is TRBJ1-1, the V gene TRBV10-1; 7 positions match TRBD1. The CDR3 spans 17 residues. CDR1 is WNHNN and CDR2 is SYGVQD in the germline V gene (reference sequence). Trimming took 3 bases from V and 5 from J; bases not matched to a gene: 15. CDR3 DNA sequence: TGCGCCAGCAGTGACGGAACGGCGACAGGGTGGGGTACTGAAGCTTTCTTT. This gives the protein CASSDGTATGWGTEAFF.

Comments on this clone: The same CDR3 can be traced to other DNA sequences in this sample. The CDR3, as DNA: TGCGCCAGCAGGCGGACTAGCGGGACAGATACGCAGTATTTT. Its translation: CASRRTSGTDTQYF. V gene TRBV5-1 combines with J gene TRBJ2-3; 11 bases match TRBD2. This CDR3 region has 14 residues. CDR1 is SGHRS, CDR2 YFSETQ, per germline. The ends lost 5 bases at V and 3 bases at J; junction bases unmatched: 2.

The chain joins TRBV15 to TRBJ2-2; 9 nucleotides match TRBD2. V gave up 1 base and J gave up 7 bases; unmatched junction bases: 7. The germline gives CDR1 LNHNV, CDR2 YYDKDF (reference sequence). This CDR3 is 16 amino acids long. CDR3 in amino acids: CATSRGGTSYSGELFF. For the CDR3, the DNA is TGTGCCACCAGCAGAGGTGGGACTAGCTATAGCGGGGAGCTGTTTTTT.

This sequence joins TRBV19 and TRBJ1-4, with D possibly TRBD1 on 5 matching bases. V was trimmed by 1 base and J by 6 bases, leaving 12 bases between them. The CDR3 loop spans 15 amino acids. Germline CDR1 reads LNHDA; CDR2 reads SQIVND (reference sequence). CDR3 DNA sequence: TGTGCCAGTAGTATAGGAGCAGGGAGTCATGAAAAACTGTTTTTT. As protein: CASSIGAGSHEKLFF.

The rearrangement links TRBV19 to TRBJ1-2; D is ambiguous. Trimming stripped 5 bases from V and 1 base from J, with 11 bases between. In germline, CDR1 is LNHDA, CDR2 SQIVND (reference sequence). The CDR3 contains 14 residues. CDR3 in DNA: TGTGCCAGTAGTGTGGGTACGCGTAACTATGGCTACACCTTC. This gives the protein CASSVGTRNYGYTF.

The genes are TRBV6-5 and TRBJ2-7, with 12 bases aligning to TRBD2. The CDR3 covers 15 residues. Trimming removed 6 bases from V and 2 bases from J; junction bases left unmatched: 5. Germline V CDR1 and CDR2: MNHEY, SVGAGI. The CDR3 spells CASRRGLAGTYEQYF. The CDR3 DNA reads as TGTGCCAGCAGAAGAGGACTAGCGGGGACCTACGAGCAGTACTTC.

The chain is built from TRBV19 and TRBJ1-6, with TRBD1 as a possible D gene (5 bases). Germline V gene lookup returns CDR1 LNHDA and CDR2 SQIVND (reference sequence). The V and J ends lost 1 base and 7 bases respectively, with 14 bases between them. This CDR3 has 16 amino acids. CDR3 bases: TGTGCCAGTAGTATAGGGGGGTCCGGGATGAATTCACCCCTCCACTTT. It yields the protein CASSIGGSGMNSPLHF. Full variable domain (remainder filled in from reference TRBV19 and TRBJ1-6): DGGITQSPKYLFRKEGQNVTLSCEQNLNHDAMYWYRQDPGQGLRLIYYSQIVNDFQKGDIAEGYSVSREKKESFPLTVTSAQKNPTAFYLCASSIGGSGMNSPLHFGNGTRLTVT.

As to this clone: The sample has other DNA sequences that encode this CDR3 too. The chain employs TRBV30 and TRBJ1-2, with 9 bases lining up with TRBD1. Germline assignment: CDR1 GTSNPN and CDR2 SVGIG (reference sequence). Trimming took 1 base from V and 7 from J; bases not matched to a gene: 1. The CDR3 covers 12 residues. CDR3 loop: CAWSGQGGGYTF. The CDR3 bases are TGTGCCTGGAGTGGACAGGGGGGTGGCTACACCTTC.

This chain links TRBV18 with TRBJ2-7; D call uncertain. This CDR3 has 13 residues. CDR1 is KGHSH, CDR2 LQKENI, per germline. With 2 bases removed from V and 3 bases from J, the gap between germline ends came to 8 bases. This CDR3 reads CASSPKGYYEQYF. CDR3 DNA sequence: TGTGCCAGCTCACCAAAGGGATACTACGAGCAGTACTTC.

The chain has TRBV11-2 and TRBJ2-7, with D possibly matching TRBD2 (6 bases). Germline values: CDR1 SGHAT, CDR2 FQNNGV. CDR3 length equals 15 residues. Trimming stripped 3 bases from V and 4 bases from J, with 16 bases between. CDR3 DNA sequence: TGTGCCAGCAGCTTGGAGGCGGGACTTTTTTACGAGCAGTACTTC. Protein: CASSLEAGLFYEQYF.

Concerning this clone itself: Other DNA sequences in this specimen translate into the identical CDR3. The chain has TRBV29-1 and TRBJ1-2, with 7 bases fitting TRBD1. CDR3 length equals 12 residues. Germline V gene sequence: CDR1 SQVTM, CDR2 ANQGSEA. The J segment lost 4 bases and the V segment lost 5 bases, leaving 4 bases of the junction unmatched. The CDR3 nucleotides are TGCAGCGTTACTGGGACAGTCTATGGCTACACCTTC. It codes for CSVTGTVYGYTF.

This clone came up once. The CDR3 nucleotides are TGTGCCAGCAGCTTAGCGCCTGGAGGGGCCGCGGGCTTAACTGAAGCTTTCTTT. It translates to CASSLAPGGAAGLTEAFF. V is TRBV7-8 and J is TRBJ1-1, with TRBD1 as a possible D gene (5 bases). The ends were cut back, 0 bases at V and 5 bases at J, with 22 bases in the middle. This CDR3 has 18 amino acids. The germline V gene encodes CDR1 SGHVS and CDR2 FQNEAQ.

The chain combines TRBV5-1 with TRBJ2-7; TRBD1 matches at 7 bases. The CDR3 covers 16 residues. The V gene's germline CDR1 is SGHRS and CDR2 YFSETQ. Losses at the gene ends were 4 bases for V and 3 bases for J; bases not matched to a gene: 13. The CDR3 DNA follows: TGCGCCAGCAGCCAACGCACAGGGGTAGGGCACTACGAGCAGTACTTC. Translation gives CASSQRTGVGHYEQYF. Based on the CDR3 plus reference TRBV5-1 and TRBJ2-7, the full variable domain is KAGVTQTPRYLIKTRGQQVTLSCSPISGHRSVSWYQQTPGQGLQFLFEYFSETQRNKGNFPGRFSGRQFSNSRSEMNVSTLELGDSALYLCASSQRTGVGHYEQYFGPGTRLTVT.

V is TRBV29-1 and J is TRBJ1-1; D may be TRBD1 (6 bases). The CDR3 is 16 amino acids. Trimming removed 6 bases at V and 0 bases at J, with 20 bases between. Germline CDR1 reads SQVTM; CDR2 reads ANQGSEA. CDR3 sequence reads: CSVLLAGGPMNTEAFF. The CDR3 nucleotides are TGCAGCGTCCTATTGGCGGGGGGCCCCATGAACACTGAAGCTTTCTTT.

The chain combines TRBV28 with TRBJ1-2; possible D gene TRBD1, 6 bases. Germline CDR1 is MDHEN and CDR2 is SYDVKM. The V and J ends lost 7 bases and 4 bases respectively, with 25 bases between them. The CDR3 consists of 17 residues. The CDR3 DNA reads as TGTGCCAGCACCACTGGTAAGACAGGCAAACGTCGCTATGGCTACACCTTC. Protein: CASTTGKTGKRRYGYTF.